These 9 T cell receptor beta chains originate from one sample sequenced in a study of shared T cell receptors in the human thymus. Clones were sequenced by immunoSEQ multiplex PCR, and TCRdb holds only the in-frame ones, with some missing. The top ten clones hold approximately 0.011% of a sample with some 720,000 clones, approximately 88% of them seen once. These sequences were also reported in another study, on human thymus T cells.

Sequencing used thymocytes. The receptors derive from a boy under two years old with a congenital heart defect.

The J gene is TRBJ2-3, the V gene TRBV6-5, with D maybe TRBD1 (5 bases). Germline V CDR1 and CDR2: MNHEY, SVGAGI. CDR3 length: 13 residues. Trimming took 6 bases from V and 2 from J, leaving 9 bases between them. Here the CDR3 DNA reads TGTGCCAGCAGCGACAGATTCACAGATACGCAGTATTTT. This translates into CASSDRFTDTQYF.

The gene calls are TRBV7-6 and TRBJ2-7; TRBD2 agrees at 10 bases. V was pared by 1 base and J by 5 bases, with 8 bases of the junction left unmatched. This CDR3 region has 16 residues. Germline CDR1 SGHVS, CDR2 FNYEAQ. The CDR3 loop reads CASSLGELAGINEQYF. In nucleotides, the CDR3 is TGTGCCAGCAGCTTAGGGGAACTAGCGGGAATAAACGAGCAGTACTTC.

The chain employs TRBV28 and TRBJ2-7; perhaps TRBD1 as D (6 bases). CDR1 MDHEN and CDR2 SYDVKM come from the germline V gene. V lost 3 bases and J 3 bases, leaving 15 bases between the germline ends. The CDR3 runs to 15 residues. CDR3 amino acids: CASSFRGRNVYEQYF. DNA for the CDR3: TGTGCCAGCAGTTTCAGGGGACGGAACGTCTACGAGCAGTACTTC.

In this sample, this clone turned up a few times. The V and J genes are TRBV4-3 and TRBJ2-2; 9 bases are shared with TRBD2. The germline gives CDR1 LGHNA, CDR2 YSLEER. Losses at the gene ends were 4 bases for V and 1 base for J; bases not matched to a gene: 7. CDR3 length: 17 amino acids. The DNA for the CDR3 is TGCGCCAGCAGCCGAACAGCGGGAGGAGGGAACACCGGGGAGCTGTTTTTT. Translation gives CASSRTAGGGNTGELFF.

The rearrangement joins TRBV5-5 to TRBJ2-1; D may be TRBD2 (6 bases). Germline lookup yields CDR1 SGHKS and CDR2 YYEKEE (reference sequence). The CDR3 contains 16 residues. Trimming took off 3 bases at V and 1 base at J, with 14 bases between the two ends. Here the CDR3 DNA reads TGTGCCAGCAGCTCCGACGGGGGATCGTCCTACAATGAGCAGTTCTTC. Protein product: CASSSDGGSSYNEQFF.

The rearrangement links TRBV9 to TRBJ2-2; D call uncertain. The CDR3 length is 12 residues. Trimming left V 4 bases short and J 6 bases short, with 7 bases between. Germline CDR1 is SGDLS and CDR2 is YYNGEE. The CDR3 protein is CASSPPAGELFF. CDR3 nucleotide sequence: TGTGCCAGCAGCCCCCCCGCCGGGGAGCTGTTTTTT.

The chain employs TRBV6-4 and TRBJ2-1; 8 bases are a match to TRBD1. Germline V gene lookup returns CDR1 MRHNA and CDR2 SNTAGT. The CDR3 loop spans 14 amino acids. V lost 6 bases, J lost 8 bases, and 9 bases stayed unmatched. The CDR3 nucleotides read TGTGCCAGCAGGCCGGACAGGGAAGAGGATGAGCAGTTCTTC. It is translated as CASRPDREEDEQFF.

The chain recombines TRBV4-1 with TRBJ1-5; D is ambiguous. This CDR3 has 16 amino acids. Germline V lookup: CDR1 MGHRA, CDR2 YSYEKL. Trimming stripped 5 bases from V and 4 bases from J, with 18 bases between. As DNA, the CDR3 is TGCGCCAGCAGCGTAAGAATGACGCGGGAAAATCAGCCCCAGCATTTT. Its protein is CASSVRMTRENQPQHF.

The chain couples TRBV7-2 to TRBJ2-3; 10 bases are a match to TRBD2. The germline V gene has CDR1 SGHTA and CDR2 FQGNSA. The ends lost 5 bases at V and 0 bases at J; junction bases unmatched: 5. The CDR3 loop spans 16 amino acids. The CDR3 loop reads CASSQRTSGSTDTQYF. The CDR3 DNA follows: TGTGCCAGCAGCCAGAGGACTAGCGGTAGCACAGATACGCAGTATTTT.